The 7 T cell receptor beta chains given below trace back to one sample, sequenced in a study of vaccination effects on CD4 cells after COVID-19. Using immunoSEQ multiplex PCR, the repertoire was profiled, and TCRdb retains in-frame clones only, with some absent. The data show approximately 61,000 clones, around 84% seen once. CD4+ T cell isolation took place after 10 days of culture. Either the mRNA-1273 or the BNT162b2 vaccine was given to participants as two doses. What these receptors recognize is not known. The input for sequencing was CD4+ T cells from PBMCs cultured without peptide, taken after COVID-19 vaccination. Receptors originate from a human donor who received a COVID-19 vaccine.

The rearrangement joins TRBV18 to TRBJ1-5; perhaps TRBD1 as D (5 bases). The germline CDR1 and CDR2 sequences are KGHSH and LQKENI. The CDR3 is 15 residues long. The V end was cut by 6 bases, the J end by 2 bases, with 14 bases between. The DNA of the CDR3 is TGTGCCAGCTCTACTCTGGGGGGGGGCAATCAGCCCCAGCATTTT. It specifies CASSTLGGGNQPQHF.

The chain employs TRBV7-2 and TRBJ2-3, with 8 nucleotides matching TRBD2. CDR3 length equals 14 residues. Germline V gene lookup returns CDR1 SGHTA and CDR2 FQGNSA. With 1 base clipped from V and 4 bases from J, the junction kept 1 base outside the gene matches. The CDR3 spells CASSLVRGADTQYF. The CDR3 nucleotides read TGTGCCAGCAGCTTAGTGCGGGGGGCAGATACGCAGTATTTT.

The chain combines TRBV7-2 with TRBJ1-5, with D tentatively TRBD1 (5 bases). With 0 bases removed from V and 4 bases from J, the gap between germline ends came to 10 bases. CDR3 length equals 15 residues. Germline CDR1 and CDR2: SGHTA and FQGNSA. The CDR3 here is CASSLAPGWNQPQHF. DNA of the CDR3: TGTGCCAGCAGCTTAGCACCAGGGTGGAATCAGCCCCAGCATTTT.

V usage is TRBV29-1 and J usage is TRBJ2-7, with 11 bases matching TRBD1. The CDR3 runs 15 residues. Germline V gene data show CDR1 as SQVTM and CDR2 as ANQGSEA. V was clipped by 0 bases and J by 2 bases; unmatched bases: 3. CDR3 nucleotide sequence: TGCAGCGTTGAAGATAGGGACAGGGGGACCTACGAGCAGTACTTC. The encoded protein is CSVEDRDRGTYEQYF.

A remark on this clone: Other DNA variants within this sample encode the same CDR3. The chain is built from TRBV6-5 and TRBJ2-7; D not certain. The CDR3 extends over 11 amino acids. The germline gives CDR1 MNHEY, CDR2 SVGAGI. The V and J ends lost 0 bases and 6 bases respectively, with 3 bases between them. In DNA form, the CDR3 reads TGTGCCAGCAGTTACTCACGCGAGCAGTACTTC. This translates into CASSYSREQYF.

V usage is TRBV6-5 and J usage is TRBJ1-6; D gene uncertain. The germline V gene encodes CDR1 MNHEY and CDR2 SVGAGI. The CDR3 extends over 16 amino acids. V gave up 2 bases and J gave up 7 bases, with 15 bases separating them. The CDR3 spells CASSYRTAPGNSPLHF. CDR3 coding DNA: TGTGCCAGCAGTTACCGGACCGCCCCGGGGAATTCACCCCTCCACTTT.

CDR3 bases: TGTGCCAGCAGTCCCTCCTTAGCGGGGGGGAGCTCCTACGAGCAGTACTTC. It codes for CASSPSLAGGSSYEQYF. The chain recombines TRBV2 with TRBJ2-7, with TRBD2 identical over 11 bases. J lost 0 bases, V lost 5 bases, and 9 bases had no gene match. Germline V gene lookup returns CDR1 SNHLY and CDR2 FYNNEI. The CDR3 consists of 17 residues.